Listed below are T cell receptor beta chains from one sample, sequenced in a study of control samples from healthy donors and cancer patients. Libraries were prepared by immunoSEQ multiplex PCR; TCRdb keeps only in-frame clonotypes and omits some of them. The sample includes under 200,000 clones, 91% seen only once; the top ten take about 1.6%. Sequences were obtained from blood. These receptor sequences come from a woman aged 30 to 39 in good health. Each CDR3 is given with its conserved first and last residue.

>TRBV29-1|TRBJ1-6
CSVGTDYNSPLHF
>TRBV11-2|TRBJ1-2
CASTPDRYGYTF
>TRBV7-2|TRBJ2-3
CASSLGSSGSSTDTQYF
>TRBV30|TRBJ1-4
CAWKIPDRNEKLFF
>TRBV4-3|TRBJ1-1
CASSPTENTEAFF
>TRBV28|TRBJ2-2
CASSFQGDTGELFF
>TRBV12-5|TRBJ2-3
CASGPSGSTDTQYF
>TRBV18|TRBJ1-4
CASSPGRGEKLFF
>TRBV11-2|TRBJ2-7
CASRGFSSYEQYF
>TRBV3-1/TRBV3-2|TRBJ1-1
CASSPGRGVMNTEAFF
>TRBV7-2|TRBJ2-1
CASSLVGTSAYNEQFF
>TRBV12-3/TRBV12-4|TRBJ1-1
CASSSGQNTEAFF
>TRBV18|TRBJ2-3
CASSSGLAGAADTQYF
>TRBV16|TRBJ1-5
CASSQLGGYSNQPQHF
>TRBV6-5|TRBJ1-2
CASRTGQGAYYGYTF
>TRBV28|TRBJ1-1
CASSPEDRNTEAFF
>TRBV2|TRBJ1-3
CASSEGGVSGNTIYF
>TRBV7-8|TRBJ2-7
CASSLEGHTYEQYF
>TRBV14|TRBJ1-1
CASSQDLGGSEAFF
>TRBV19|TRBJ2-4
CASRDRGNIQYF
>TRBV27|TRBJ2-7
CASRNKQGWEQYF
>TRBV5-1|TRBJ2-1
CASSVTGFAYNEQFF
>TRBV18|TRBJ1-6
CASSLGTDNSPLHF
>TRBV6-5|TRBJ1-4
CASSYSTGGGGKLFF
>TRBV5-5|TRBJ1-4
CASSLGEGTNEKLFF
>TRBV25-1|TRBJ1-1
CASSELGTGGTEAFF
>TRBV4-2|TRBJ2-5
CASSQPGGGPEETQYF
>TRBV6-2/TRBV6-3|TRBJ1-6
CASSYGRPLHF
>TRBV7-9|TRBJ1-1
CASSLSLTGGGTEAFF